This record covers a single T cell receptor (beta chain). Methods used by the authors: Amplified reference gene primers provided the basis for estimating nucleated cell counts. Clones were sequenced by immunoSEQ multiplex PCR, and TCRdb holds only the in-frame ones, with some missing. V, J and clone size were drawn from that table, and D and trimming were deduced from the DNA. The sample includes around 200,000 clones, around nine tenths of them seen just once. This sample is part of a study of blood T cell repertoires in COVID-19. V was shortened by 4 bases and J by 0 bases, with 10 bases between the two germline ends. Germline V gives CDR1 LNHDA, CDR2 SQIVND (reference sequence). The CDR3 is made up of 15 amino acids.

The genes are TRBV19 and TRBJ1-5; a possible D gene is TRBD1 (5 bases). The sequence was collected from a man aged 35-49 years with active or convalescent COVID-19. Specimen: peripheral blood. The CDR3 loop is CASSTGDYSNQPQHF. In nucleotides, the CDR3 is TGTGCCAGTAGTACGGGGGACTATAGCAATCAGCCCCAGCATTTT.